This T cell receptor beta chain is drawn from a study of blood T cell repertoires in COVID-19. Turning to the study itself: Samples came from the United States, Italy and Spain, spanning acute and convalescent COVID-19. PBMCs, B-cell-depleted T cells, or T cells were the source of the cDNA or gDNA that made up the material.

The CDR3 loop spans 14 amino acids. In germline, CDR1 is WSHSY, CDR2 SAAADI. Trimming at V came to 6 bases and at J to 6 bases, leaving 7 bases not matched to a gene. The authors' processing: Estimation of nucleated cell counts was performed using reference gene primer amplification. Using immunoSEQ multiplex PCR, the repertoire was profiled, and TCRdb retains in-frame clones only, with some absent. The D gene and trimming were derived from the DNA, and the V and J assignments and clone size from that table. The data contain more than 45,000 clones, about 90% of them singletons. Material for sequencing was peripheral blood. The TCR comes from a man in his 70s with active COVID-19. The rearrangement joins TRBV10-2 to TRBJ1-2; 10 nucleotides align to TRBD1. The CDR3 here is CASRHGQGDDGYTF. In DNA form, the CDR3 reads TGCGCCAGCAGACACGGACAGGGGGACGATGGCTACACCTTC.